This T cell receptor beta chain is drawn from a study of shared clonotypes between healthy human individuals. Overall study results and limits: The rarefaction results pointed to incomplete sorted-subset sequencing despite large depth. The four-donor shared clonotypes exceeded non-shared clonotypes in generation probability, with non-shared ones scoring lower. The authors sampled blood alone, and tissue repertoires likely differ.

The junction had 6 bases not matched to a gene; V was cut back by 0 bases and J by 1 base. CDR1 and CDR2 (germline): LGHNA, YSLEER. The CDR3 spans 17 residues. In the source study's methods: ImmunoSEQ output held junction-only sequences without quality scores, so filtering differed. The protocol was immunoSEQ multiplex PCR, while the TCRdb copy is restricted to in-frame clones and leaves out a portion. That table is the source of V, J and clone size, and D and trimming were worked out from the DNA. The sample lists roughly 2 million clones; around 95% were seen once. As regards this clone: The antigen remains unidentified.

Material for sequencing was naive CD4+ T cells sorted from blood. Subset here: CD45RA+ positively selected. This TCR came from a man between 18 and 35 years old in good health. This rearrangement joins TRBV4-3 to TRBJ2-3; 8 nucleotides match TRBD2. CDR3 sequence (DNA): TGCGCCAGCAGCCAAGAGAGGGGAGCGGGGGGCACAGATACGCAGTATTTT. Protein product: CASSQERGAGGTDTQYF.